Below, 8 T cell receptor beta chains from the same sample are listed, as sequenced in a study of neurological immune-mediated disorders. TCRdb re-analysed the 5' RACE reads in MiXCR, keeping a single row per CDR3 protein. The sample has 35,000 to 40,000 distinct CDR3 sequences; 9.5% to 13% are singletons. Sequencing used CD4+ T cells from blood. The receptors come from a woman younger than 45 with HTLV-1-associated myelopathy (HAM/TSP).

This clonotype has at least ten counts. This chain uses TRBV25-1 with TRBJ2-7; D gene ambiguous. The CDR3 contains 14 residues. The germline V gene has CDR1 MGHDK and CDR2 SYGVNS. The V end was cut by 1 base, the J end by 8 bases, with 15 bases between. This CDR3 is CASSESLLPPKQYF. The CDR3 nucleotides are TGTGCCAGCAGTGAATCCCTTTTACCGCCAAAGCAGTACTTC.

This clonotype was detected ten times or more. The J gene is TRBJ1-1, the V gene TRBV20-1; TRBD1 is a possible D gene (5 bases). V lost 5 bases to trimming and J lost 7 bases, with 14 bases between them. Germline V gene lookup returns CDR1 DFQATT and CDR2 SNEGSKA (reference sequence). This CDR3 spans 12 amino acids. DNA of the CDR3: TGCAGTGCTTTCAACAGGCCCTTTGAAGCTTTCTTT. As protein: CSAFNRPFEAFF.

Comment on this clonotype: Its ends do not fully match the called genes, so a read error is possible. The chain carries TRBV5-1 and TRBJ2-5, with a weak D call TRBD1 (6 bases). The CDR3 is 13 residues long. CDR1 and CDR2 (germline): SGHRS, YFSETQ. CDR3 nucleotides: TGCGCCAGCAGCCAGGGACACCAAGAGACACAGTACTTC. Protein: CASSQGHQETQYF.

In its sample, this clonotype was seen many times. The chain links TRBV5-1 to TRBJ2-2; D uncertain. V was pared by 4 bases and J by 8 bases, with 9 bases between. CDR3 length equals 12 residues. Germline V gene lookup returns CDR1 SGHRS and CDR2 YFSETQ. The CDR3 bases are TGCGCCAGCAGCCCCGGGTTAGGGGAGCTGTTTTTT. Encoded protein: CASSPGLGELFF.

This clonotype has ten or more counts. The V and J genes are TRBV18 and TRBJ1-2; D remains ambiguous. Per germline, CDR1 KGHSH and CDR2 LQKENI. V shed 2 bases and J shed 7 bases, with 11 bases lying between them. The CDR3 length is 13 residues. CDR3: CASSPMTGSGYTF. CDR3 DNA sequence: TGTGCCAGCTCACCAATGACGGGGAGTGGCTACACCTTC.

The table lists this clonotype with many counts. The chain joins TRBV6-6 to TRBJ2-3; possible D gene TRBD2, 5 bases. CDR3 size: 14 residues. Trimming cost V 6 bases and J 2 bases, with 12 bases left between them. CDR1 and CDR2 from the germline V gene are MNHNY and SVGAGI (reference sequence). CDR3 nucleotide sequence: TGTGCCAGCAGGGACTCGACCACCACAGATACGCAGTATTTT. This codes for CASRDSTTTDTQYF.

The count of this clonotype is one. The chain employs TRBV20-1 and TRBJ1-2; 7 nucleotides match TRBD1. Looked up from germline, CDR1 is DFQATT and CDR2 is SNEGSKA (reference sequence). V lost 5 bases and J lost 8; bases outside the gene matches: 8. The CDR3 has 12 amino acids. The CDR3 loop is CSAGKGAGGYTF. CDR3 DNA sequence: TGCAGTGCTGGAAAGGGGGCGGGAGGCTACACCTTC.

This clonotype was recorded many times. The chain is built from TRBV20-1 and TRBJ2-3; D is unresolved. V was trimmed by 1 base and J by 0 bases, leaving 11 bases between them. The CDR3 runs to 15 residues. Per the germline V gene, CDR1 is DFQATT and CDR2 is SNEGSKA (reference sequence). For the CDR3, the DNA is TGCAGTGCTAGAGTGGCCAGTTTAAGCACAGATACGCAGTATTTT. It is translated as CSARVASLSTDTQYF.